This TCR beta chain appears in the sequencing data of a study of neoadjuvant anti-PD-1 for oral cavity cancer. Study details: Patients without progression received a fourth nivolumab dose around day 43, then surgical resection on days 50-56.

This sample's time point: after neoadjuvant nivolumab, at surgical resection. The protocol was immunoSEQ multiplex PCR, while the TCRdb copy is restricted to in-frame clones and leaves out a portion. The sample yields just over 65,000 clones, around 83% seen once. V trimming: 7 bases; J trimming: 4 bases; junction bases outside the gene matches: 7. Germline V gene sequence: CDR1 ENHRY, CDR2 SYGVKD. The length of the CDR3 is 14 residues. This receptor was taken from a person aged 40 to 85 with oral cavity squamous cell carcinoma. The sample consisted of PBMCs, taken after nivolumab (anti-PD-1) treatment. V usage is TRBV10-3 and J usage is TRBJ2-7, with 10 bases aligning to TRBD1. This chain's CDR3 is CAIKKGTGEYEQYF. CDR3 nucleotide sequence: TGTGCCATCAAGAAGGGGACAGGGGAATACGAGCAGTACTTC.